This T cell receptor beta chain was identified in a study of control samples from healthy donors and cancer patients. Germline V lookup: CDR1 SGDLS, CDR2 YYNGEE. The CDR3 contains 16 residues. Trimming took 0 bases from V and 5 from J, leaving 12 bases between them. Sequenced by immunoSEQ multiplex PCR; TCRdb stores in-frame clones only, minus some. The data show fewer than 250,000 clones, about nine tenths seen once. This sequence joins TRBV9 and TRBJ1-6, with no clear D. The sample taken for sequencing was blood. This receptor was taken from a man aged 30 to 39 in good health. CDR3 protein: CASSVGGGGNNSPLHF. CDR3 DNA sequence: TGTGCCAGCAGCGTAGGTGGAGGAGGGAATAATTCACCCCTCCACTTT.